This TCR beta chain was captured by sequencing in a study of shared clonotypes between healthy human individuals (TCRdb year 2020). As for the study more broadly: The cohort comprised two women and three men aged 18 to 49 years. To estimate repertoire size and how much clonotypes are shared between individuals, the study performed deep sequencing of blood TCR repertoires from a few healthy adults. For each donor, CD4 naive and CD4 memory were each run on three plates, CD8 naive on two plates, and CD8 memory on one plate. Libraries were prepared and TCR repertoires were sequenced by different laboratories using diverse techniques, in order to increase sequencing depth and limit assay-specific biases. Each donor's leukapheresis produced roughly between roughly 0.94 and 9.5 billion PBMCs.

Using the deep immunoSEQ assay, multiplex PCR amplified TCR CDR3 regions from genomic DNA. Genomic DNA extracted from each cell subset was distributed evenly over all wells of several immunoSEQ 96-well plates, and each plate served as one replicate. For sorted subsets, approximately 200 ng of genomic DNA, equivalent to some 33,000 T cell genomes, went into each replicate PCR. Purified libraries were quantified with a Qubit 3.0 fluorometer, sized on a Bioanalyzer 2100, and re-quantified with the KAPA Library Quantification kit. Every immunoSEQ 96-well plate was sequenced on a dedicated single-read 150-cycle Illumina NextSeq 550 flow cell. On the authors' methods: Because only junctional sequences without quality scores were contained in the immunoSEQ output, filtering matching that applied to full-length reads could not be performed. Sequences were annotated with PyIR, a Python wrapper for IgBLAST v1.9, and V/J genes and CDR3 were assigned using IMGT germline references. Any read was removed if the V/J assignment was weak (E-value above 1e-6), the CDR3 was missing, or the read contained stop codons, out-of-frame junctions, or ambiguous translated residues. A V3J clonotype was defined by an identical inferred V gene, J gene, and CDR3 amino acid sequence. To compute the percentage overlap between repertoires, the number of shared unique clonotypes was divided by the size of the smaller repertoire. Repertoire richness was assessed with RTK rarefaction, the Chao1 estimator, and Recon v2.1 estimates of unobserved clonotypes. For all TCRbeta clonotypes obtained by the gDNA method from a few donors, generation probabilities were computed with OLGA. TCRdb took this table from immuneACCESS and kept in-frame rearrangements with V and J called. Such tables lack part of the clones; where checked against another copy, unresolved V genes explain under half of the gap, and the rest is unexplained. D and trimming were read from the DNA, whereas the V and J calls and clone size are those reported in that table. Recorded for this sample are over 2 million clones; about 90% of them occurred a single time. More than 0.35% of the sample goes to the ten largest clones.

V and J are trimmed by 5 bases and 8 bases, and the gene matches miss 9 bases of the junction. In the germline V gene, CDR1 corresponds to SGHAT and CDR2 to FQNNGV. The CDR3 spans 14 residues, from the cysteine through the phenylalanine. Kept here is only the CDR3 DNA, which spans 42 bases and is read in frame from base 1. Turning to this clone: The target of this receptor is not known. Base qualities were left out, and no much larger clone turns up one base away.

The donors were healthy, HIV-negative adults with no recently reported acute infections or vaccinations. Every donor was a Caucasian adult living in Nashville, Tennessee, USA. CD4+ T cells were enriched through magnetic negative selection, after which naive cells were positively selected on CD45RA and the remaining negative fraction served as the memory subset. Blood was collected by leukapheresis, and PBMCs were isolated by Ficoll-Histopaque density gradient centrifugation and then cryopreserved in liquid nitrogen vapor phase. Analytical flow cytometry was used to check the purity and quantity of every magnetically sorted T cell population. Genomic DNA was isolated from each sorted fraction and quantified by UV absorbance on a Nanodrop 2000c. Study-level results and caveats: When several donors were compared, the shared fraction of clonotypes was about 5.2% for naive CD4, around 4% for naive CD8, 2% to 2.5% for memory CD4, and roughly 0.4% for memory CD8. Larger estimated clonotype richness was generally found for naive subsets than for memory subsets. Sampling was limited to blood, and TCR repertoires in tissue likely differ from TCR repertoires in blood. Higher generation probabilities were observed for clonotypes shared by all four sorted-subset donors than for non-shared clonotypes. Even with the large sequencing depth, rarefaction of the sorted-subset datasets indicated that sequencing was incomplete. Pairwise subsampling indicated that sequencing depth was expected to affect the degree of clonotype sharing among donors. The small number of donors limited the genetic and exposure-history diversity represented.

The chain is assembled from TRBV11-2 and TRBJ1-2, and 9 junctional nucleotides match TRBD1. The sample taken for sequencing was naive CD4+ T cells from PBMCs. Sample cell subset or site, as interpreted from the label and publication: CD45RA+ positively selected. The sequence was obtained from a young man in good health. Some clones in this sample may be carry-over from other donors' samples. DNA sequence: TGTGCCAGCAGCCCACAAACAGGGGGCCAAGGCTACACCTTC. Its coded protein is CASSPQTGGQGYTF.